This TCR beta chain came from a study of CD8 T cells in Susac syndrome. The authors carried out high-throughput sequencing of TCR beta. They applied it to CD8+ and CD4+ T cells obtained from blood. Negative magnetic isolation gave CD8+ and CD4+ cells; FACS enriched CD8+ TEMRA. The CDR3 contains 16 residues. V lost 5 bases and J 5 bases, leaving 18 bases between the germline ends. CDR1 is SGHTA, CDR2 FQGNSA, per germline. RNA totalling about 0.45 to 1 ug underwent reverse transcription with random hexamers. The TCR beta CDR3 was amplified by immunoSEQ multiplex PCR across 54 Vbeta, 13 Jbeta. TCRdb independently ran MiXCR on the immunoSEQ multiplex PCR reads; one entry per CDR3 protein. The sample records fewer than 90,000 distinct CDR3 sequences, approximately 95% being singletons.

The specimen sequenced was CD8+ T cells from PBMCs. This chain connects TRBV7-2 to TRBJ2-2; D perhaps matches TRBD1 (5 bases). The TCR originated in a human donor with Susac syndrome. DNA of the CDR3: TGTGCCAGCAGCCCTAGAGCCGGCCAGGGAACCGGGGAGCTGTTTTTT. Its translation is CASSPRAGQGTGELFF.